The entry below gives a single T cell receptor beta chain sequence along with its context. V shed 1 base, J shed 1 base, and the junction held 4 bases outside the gene matches. The CDR3 extends over 15 amino acids. Germline values: CDR1 SGHRS, CDR2 YFSETQ. This specimen belongs to a study of blood T cell repertoires in COVID-19. Sequencing used immunoSEQ multiplex PCR; TCRdb keeps in-frame clones, though not all of them. This table has some 180,000 clones, approximately 91% appearing once. The rearrangement uses TRBV5-1 and TRBJ1-1; 7 bases map to TRBD1. Sequencing was carried out using peripheral blood. The TCR sequence derives from a man aged 45-60 years with COVID-19, enrolled during active disease. This CDR3 reads CASSLPSGGNTEAFF. For the CDR3, the DNA is TGCGCCAGCAGCTTGCCTTCAGGGGGGAACACTGAAGCTTTCTTT.